A single sample gave rise to the 22 T cell receptor beta chains below, sequenced in a study of vaccination effects on CD4 cells after COVID-19. Their recognized antigens are unknown. Isolating CD4+ T cells followed ten to eleven days of culture. Profiling relied on immunoSEQ multiplex PCR, and the TCRdb table lists in-frame clones only, not all of them. The sample contains tens of thousands of clones, around three fifths of which appear only once. This specimen was CD4+ T cells from PBMCs cultured without peptide, taken before COVID-19 vaccination. These receptors came from a human donor who received a COVID-19 vaccine.

The CDR3 loop is CASSLGGSGQPQHF. The CDR3 nucleotides are TGTGCCAGCAGCTTGGGGGGATCTGGACAGCCCCAGCATTTT. The chain joins TRBV5-4 to TRBJ1-5; no clear D. CDR1 is SGHNT, CDR2 YYREEE, per germline (reference sequence). Trimming cost V 0 bases and J 7 bases, with 11 bases left between them. CDR3 size: 14 residues.

The chain is built from TRBV19 and TRBJ1-3; D possibly corresponds to TRBD1 (5 bases). Germline CDR1 LNHDA, CDR2 SQIVND (reference sequence). With 2 bases removed from V and 4 bases from J, the gap between germline ends came to 9 bases. This CDR3 has 14 residues. The CDR3 DNA reads as TGTGCCAGTAGTATACAGGGTGACGGAAACACCATATATTTT. This translates into CASSIQGDGNTIYF.

The chain has TRBV6-5 and TRBJ1-5, with 7 nucleotides matching TRBD1. This CDR3 region has 15 residues. Germline CDR1 is MNHEY and CDR2 is SVGAGI. V lost 7 bases and J lost 0; bases outside the gene matches: 6. The CDR3: CASKPTGDSNQPQHF. Here the CDR3 DNA reads TGTGCCAGCAAACCAACAGGGGATAGCAATCAGCCCCAGCATTTT.

The chain combines TRBV5-1 with TRBJ2-3; D is unclear. Germline values: CDR1 SGHRS, CDR2 YFSETQ. This CDR3 region has 13 residues. Trimming shortened V by 1 base and J by 1 base, and 4 bases separated the two germline ends. The CDR3 DNA sequence: TGCGCCAGCAGCTTGAGGGGCACAGATACGCAGTATTTT. Protein product: CASSLRGTDTQYF.

Comment on this clone: Sequence at one end of the junction differs from germline and may be a read error. The rearrangement links TRBV6-5 to TRBJ2-7; D gene uncertain. The CDR3 extends over 13 amino acids. Germline-derived CDR1 and CDR2 are MNHEY and SVGAGI. The DNA of the CDR3 is TGTGCCAGCAGTTACGACCTACAGCAATCGGTCCTCTTC. As protein: CASSYDLQQSVLF.

The V gene is TRBV11-2, the J gene TRBJ1-6; D is unresolved. V lost 2 bases and J lost 0, with 8 bases in between. The length of the CDR3 is 16 residues. Germline values: CDR1 SGHAT, CDR2 FQNNGV. CDR3 amino acids: CASSLRRSSYNSPLHF. DNA for the CDR3: TGTGCCAGCAGCTTAAGGAGGAGCTCCTATAATTCACCCCTCCACTTT.

The chain has TRBV2 and TRBJ2-7; perhaps TRBD2 as D (6 bases). Trimming took off 6 bases at V and 2 bases at J, with 11 bases between the two ends. In germline, CDR1 is SNHLY, CDR2 FYNNEI. There are 13 residues in the CDR3. The CDR3 DNA is TGTGCCAGCAGGCGGACTACCGCCTACGAGCAGTACTTC. Amino acid sequence: CASRRTTAYEQYF.

This clone has more than one count but fewer than ten. The chain combines TRBV29-1 with TRBJ1-1, with D possibly TRBD1 on 5 matching bases. Per germline, CDR1 SQVTM and CDR2 ANQGSEA. V was cut by 2 bases and J by 0 bases, with 7 bases left in between. The CDR3 is 13 amino acids. The CDR3 sequence is CSVERGMNTEAFF. In DNA, the CDR3 is TGCAGCGTTGAACGGGGGATGAACACTGAAGCTTTCTTT.

The chain uses TRBV5-4 and TRBJ1-3, with D tentatively TRBD1 (5 bases). V was trimmed by 0 bases and J by 4 bases, leaving 11 bases between them. This CDR3 spans 15 amino acids. CDR1 is SGHNT, CDR2 YYREEE, per germline (reference sequence). The CDR3 sequence: CASSLEATVGNTIYF. The DNA of the CDR3 is TGTGCCAGCAGCTTGGAAGCGACAGTGGGAAACACCATATATTTT.

The V gene is TRBV7-7, the J gene TRBJ2-5; D unclear. The CDR3 extends over 13 amino acids. V was clipped by 0 bases and J by 5 bases, with 7 bases between them. The germline V gene has CDR1 SSHAT and CDR2 FNYEAQ (reference sequence). In DNA form, the CDR3 reads TGTGCCAGCAGCTTAGCAGTGAGGGAGACCCAGTACTTC. It translates to CASSLAVRETQYF.

V gene TRBV5-1 combines with J gene TRBJ1-2; possibly TRBD1 for D (5 bases). Germline assignment: CDR1 SGHRS and CDR2 YFSETQ. CDR3 length: 14 residues. The V and J ends lost 2 bases and 5 bases respectively, with 13 bases between them. The CDR3 is CASSFGGRAYGYTF. CDR3 nucleotides: TGCGCCAGCAGCTTCGGGGGGAGGGCGTATGGCTACACCTTC. The full variable domain, its missing parts supplied by reference TRBV5-1 and TRBJ1-2, is KAGVTQTPRYLIKTRGQQVTLSCSPISGHRSVSWYQQTPGQGLQFLFEYFSETQRNKGNFPGRFSGRQFSNSRSEMNVSTLELGDSALYLCASSFGGRAYGYTFGSGTRLTVV.

The CDR3 reads CASSSMGQSYNSPLHF. CDR3 nucleotide sequence: TGTGCCAGCAGCTCGATGGGACAGAGTTATAATTCACCCCTCCACTTT. The rearrangement links TRBV5-4 to TRBJ1-6; 7 positions match TRBD1. The CDR3 has 16 residues. The germline gives CDR1 SGHNT, CDR2 YYREEE (reference sequence). V was pared by 3 bases and J by 4 bases, with 7 bases of the junction left unmatched.

V usage is TRBV13 and J usage is TRBJ2-1; 8 nucleotides line up with TRBD2. This CDR3 region has 17 residues. V was pared by 1 base and J by 5 bases, with 10 bases of the junction left unmatched. Germline V gene lookup returns CDR1 PRHDT and CDR2 FYEKMQ (reference sequence). Written as DNA, the CDR3 is TGTGCCAGCAGCTTAGAACCCCTACTAGCGGAAAACAATGAGCAGTTCTTC. The encoded protein is CASSLEPLLAENNEQFF.

The table lists this clone with a few counts. This chain links TRBV11-2 with TRBJ2-2, with no clear D. CDR3 length: 17 amino acids. Trimming stripped 3 bases from V and 2 bases from J, with 16 bases between. In germline, CDR1 is SGHAT, CDR2 FQNNGV. The CDR3 DNA follows: TGTGCCAGCAGCTTTATCGTGGGTTTGGGAAACACCGGGGAGCTGTTTTTT. It specifies CASSFIVGLGNTGELFF.

The CDR3 reads CASRLGRDQPQHF. For the CDR3, the DNA is TGTGCCAGCCGACTGGGGCGGGATCAGCCCCAGCATTTT. The chain carries TRBV6-6 and TRBJ1-5, with D perhaps matching TRBD1 (5 bases). The V end lost 8 bases, the J end lost 5 bases, and 13 bases lay between the germline ends. This CDR3 is 13 amino acids long. Germline assignment: CDR1 MNHNY and CDR2 SVGAGI (reference sequence).

The rearrangement uses TRBV27 and TRBJ2-1; the match to TRBD2 covers 8 bases. The CDR3 loop spans 16 amino acids. V lost 4 bases, J lost 4 bases, and 9 bases stayed unmatched. The germline CDR1 and CDR2 sequences are MNHEY and SMNVEV (reference sequence). The CDR3 region is CASSSLSGREYNEQFF. The CDR3 DNA sequence: TGTGCCAGCAGTTCATTAAGCGGGAGAGAGTACAATGAGCAGTTCTTC.

The chain links TRBV2 to TRBJ1-2, with 10 bases lining up with TRBD1. The CDR3 is 15 amino acids. Germline lookup yields CDR1 SNHLY and CDR2 FYNNEI. Trimming cost V 0 bases and J 3 bases; bases outside gene matches: 1. DNA for the CDR3: TGTGCCAGCAGTGAAGCGGACAGGGGGGACTATGGCTACACCTTC. Its translation is CASSEADRGDYGYTF.

The V call is TRBV7-6, the J call TRBJ2-7; 7 bases map to TRBD1. J lost 2 bases, V lost 5 bases, and 9 bases had no gene match. This CDR3 has 15 amino acids. The germline V gene encodes CDR1 SGHVS and CDR2 FNYEAQ. CDR3 coding DNA: TGTGCCAGCAGCCTCTCACGGGGACAGCCCTACGAGCAGTACTTC. Residues: CASSLSRGQPYEQYF. The full variable domain, its missing parts supplied by reference TRBV7-6 and TRBJ2-7, is GAGVSQSPRYKVTKRGQDVALRCDPISGHVSLYWYRQALGQGPEFLTYFNYEAQQDKSGLPNDRFSAERPEGSISTLTIQRTEQRDSAMYRCASSLSRGQPYEQYFGPGTRLTVT.

The J gene is TRBJ1-2, the V gene TRBV29-1, with a weak D call TRBD1 (5 bases). The V end lost 3 bases, the J end lost 2 bases, and 10 bases lay between the germline ends. Per the germline V gene, CDR1 is SQVTM and CDR2 is ANQGSEA. This CDR3 has 13 residues. CDR3 sequence: CSVDGWGNYGYTF. CDR3 DNA: TGCAGCGTTGATGGGTGGGGGAACTATGGCTACACCTTC.

This clone ranks as large. In nucleotides, the CDR3 is TGTGCCAGCAGTCCTTCCTCACCTTATTTGTATGGCTACACCTTC. It translates to CASSPSSPYLYGYTF. J is TRBJ1-2 and V is TRBV6-5; D unclear. Trimming took off 5 bases at V and 5 bases at J, with 18 bases between the two ends. This CDR3 comprises 15 residues. The V gene's germline CDR1 is MNHEY and CDR2 SVGAGI.

Only one count was recorded for this clone. The chain joins TRBV3-1 (or the pseudogene TRBV3-2) to TRBJ2-5, with 12 bases lining up with TRBD2. CDR3 length: 14 residues. V was clipped by 5 bases and J by 4 bases; unmatched bases: 2. Germline assignment: CDR1 LGHDT and CDR2 YNNKEL (reference sequence). The CDR3 is CASSTGLAGETQYF. CDR3 DNA: TGTGCCAGCAGCACGGGACTAGCGGGAGAGACCCAGTACTTC.

This clone was counted a single time. The CDR3 DNA follows: TGTGCCAGCAGCTATCTAGCGGTGCAAGAGACCCAGTACTTC. Residues: CASSYLAVQETQYF. The chain uses TRBV3-1 (or the pseudogene TRBV3-2) and TRBJ2-5; 7 nucleotides align to TRBD2. The V segment lost 5 bases and the J segment 2 bases; nucleotides outside the gene matches: 5. There are 14 residues in the CDR3. Germline V gene data show CDR1 as LGHDT and CDR2 as YNNKEL (reference sequence).